This T cell receptor (beta chain) was obtained from a study of blood T cell repertoires in COVID-19. TCRdb keeps only in-frame clones here, not all; method: immunoSEQ multiplex PCR. This table has 65,000 to 75,000 clones, around 74% appearing once. The CDR3 length is 16 residues. Germline V gene data show CDR1 as SGHRS and CDR2 as YFSETQ. V trimming: 0 bases; J trimming: 2 bases; junction bases outside the gene matches: 6. J is TRBJ2-5 and V is TRBV5-1; 8 bases agree with TRBD2. Sequenced material: peripheral blood. The receptor was isolated from a man between 65 and 80 years old with acute or convalescent COVID-19. The CDR3 reads CASSLGTSGSQETQYF. CDR3 nucleotide sequence: TGCGCCAGCAGCTTGGGGACAAGCGGGAGTCAAGAGACCCAGTACTTC.